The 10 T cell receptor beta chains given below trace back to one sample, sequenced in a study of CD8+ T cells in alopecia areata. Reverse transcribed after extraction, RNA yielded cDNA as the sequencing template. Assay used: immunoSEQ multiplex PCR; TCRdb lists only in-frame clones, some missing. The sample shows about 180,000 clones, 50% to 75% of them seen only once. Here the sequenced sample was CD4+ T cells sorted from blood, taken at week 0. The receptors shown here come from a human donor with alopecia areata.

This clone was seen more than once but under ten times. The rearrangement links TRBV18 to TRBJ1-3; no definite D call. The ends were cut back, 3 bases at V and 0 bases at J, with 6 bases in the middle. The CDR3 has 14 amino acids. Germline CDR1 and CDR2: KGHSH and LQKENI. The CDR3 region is CASSPQNSGNTIYF. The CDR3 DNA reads TGTGCCAGCTCACCGCAGAACTCTGGAAACACCATATATTTT.

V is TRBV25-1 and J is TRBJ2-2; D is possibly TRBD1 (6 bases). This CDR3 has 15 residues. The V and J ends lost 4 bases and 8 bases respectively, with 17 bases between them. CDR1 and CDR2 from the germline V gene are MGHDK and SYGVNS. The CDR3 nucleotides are TGTGCCAGCAGTGGGAGGACAGCCGCCGTTGGGGAGCTGTTTTTT. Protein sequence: CASSGRTAAVGELFF.

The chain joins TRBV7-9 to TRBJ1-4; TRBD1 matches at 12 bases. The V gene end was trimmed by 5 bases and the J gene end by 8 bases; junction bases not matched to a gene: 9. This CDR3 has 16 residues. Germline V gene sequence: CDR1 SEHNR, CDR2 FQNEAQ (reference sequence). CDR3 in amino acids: CASSAGQGALWEKLFF. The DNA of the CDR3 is TGTGCCAGCAGCGCGGGACAGGGGGCTCTTTGGGAAAAACTGTTTTTT.

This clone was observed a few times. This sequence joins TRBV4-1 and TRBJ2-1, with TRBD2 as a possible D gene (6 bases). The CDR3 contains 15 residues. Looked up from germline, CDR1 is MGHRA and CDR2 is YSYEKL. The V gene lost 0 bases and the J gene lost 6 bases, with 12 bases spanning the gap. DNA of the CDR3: TGCGCCAGCAGCCAAGATCATGGAGGGTTCAATGAGCAGTTCTTC. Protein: CASSQDHGGFNEQFF.

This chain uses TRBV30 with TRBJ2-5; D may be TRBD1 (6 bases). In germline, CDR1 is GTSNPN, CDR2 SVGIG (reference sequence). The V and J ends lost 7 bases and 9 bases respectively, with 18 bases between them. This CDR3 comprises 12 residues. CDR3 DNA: TGTGCCTCAAGACAGGACCAAGTGGCCCAGTACTTC. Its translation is CASRQDQVAQYF.

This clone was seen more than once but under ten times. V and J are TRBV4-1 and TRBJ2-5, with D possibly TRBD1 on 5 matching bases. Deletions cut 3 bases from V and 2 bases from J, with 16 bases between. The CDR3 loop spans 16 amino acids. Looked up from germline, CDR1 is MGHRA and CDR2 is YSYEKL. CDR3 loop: CASSHTVARTQETQYF. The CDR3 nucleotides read TGCGCCAGCAGCCATACAGTGGCCAGGACACAAGAGACCCAGTACTTC.

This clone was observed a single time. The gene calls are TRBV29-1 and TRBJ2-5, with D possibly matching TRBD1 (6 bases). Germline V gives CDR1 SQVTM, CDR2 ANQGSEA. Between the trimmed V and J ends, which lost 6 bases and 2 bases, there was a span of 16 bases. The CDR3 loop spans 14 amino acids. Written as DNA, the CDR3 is TGCAGCGTCGGACAAGGAGACAGGCAAGAGACCCAGTACTTC. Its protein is CSVGQGDRQETQYF. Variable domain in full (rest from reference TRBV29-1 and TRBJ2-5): SAVISQKPSRDICQRGTSLTIQCQVDSQVTMMFWYRQQPGQSLTLIATANQGSEATYESGFVIDKFPISRPNLTFSTLTVSNMSPEDSSIYLCSVGQGDRQETQYFGPGTRLLVL.

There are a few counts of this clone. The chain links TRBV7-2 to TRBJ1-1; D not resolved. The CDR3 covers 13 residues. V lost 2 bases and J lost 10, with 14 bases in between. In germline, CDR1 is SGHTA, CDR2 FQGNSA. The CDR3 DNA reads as TGTGCCAGCAGCTTACCCGGTCGGGAGTCAGCTTTCTTT. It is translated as CASSLPGRESAFF.

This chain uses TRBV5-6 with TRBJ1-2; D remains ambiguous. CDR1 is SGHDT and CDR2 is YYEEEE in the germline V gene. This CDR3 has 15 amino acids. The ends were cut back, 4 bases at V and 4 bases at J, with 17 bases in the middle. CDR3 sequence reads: CASSVGGIRGYGYTF. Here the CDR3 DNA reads TGTGCCAGCAGCGTAGGAGGGATACGCGGCTATGGCTACACCTTC. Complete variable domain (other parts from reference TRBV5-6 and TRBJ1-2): DAGVTQSPTHLIKTRGQQVTLRCSPKSGHDTVSWYQQALGQGPQFIFQYYEEEERQRGNFPDRFSGHQFPNYSSELNVNALLLGDSALYLCASSVGGIRGYGYTFGSGTRLTVV.

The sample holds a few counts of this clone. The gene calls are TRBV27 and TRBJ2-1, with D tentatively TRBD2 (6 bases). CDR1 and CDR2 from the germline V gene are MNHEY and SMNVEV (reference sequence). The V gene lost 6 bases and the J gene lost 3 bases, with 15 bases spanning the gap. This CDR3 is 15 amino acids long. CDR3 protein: CASSLGSGRYNEQFF. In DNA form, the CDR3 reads TGTGCCAGCAGCCTGGGTAGCGGCCGCTACAATGAGCAGTTCTTC.